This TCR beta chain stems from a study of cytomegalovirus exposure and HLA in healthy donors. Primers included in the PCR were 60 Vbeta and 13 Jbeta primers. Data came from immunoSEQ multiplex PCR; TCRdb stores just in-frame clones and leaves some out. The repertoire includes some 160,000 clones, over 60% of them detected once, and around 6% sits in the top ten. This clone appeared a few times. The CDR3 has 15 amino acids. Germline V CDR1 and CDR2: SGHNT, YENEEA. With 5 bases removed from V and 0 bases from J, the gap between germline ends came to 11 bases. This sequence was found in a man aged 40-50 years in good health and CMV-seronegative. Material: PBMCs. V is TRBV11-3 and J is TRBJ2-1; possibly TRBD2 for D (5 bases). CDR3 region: CASSDVGSSYNEQFF. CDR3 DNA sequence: TGTGCCAGCAGCGACGTAGGGAGCTCCTACAATGAGCAGTTCTTC.